The 32 T cell receptor beta chains below were found in one sample sequenced in a study of liver allograft versus peripheral blood T cells. In the study overall: Hepatic allograft T cell receptor repertoires were evaluated relative to those present in recipients' peripheral blood.

TCRdb re-analysed the reads in MiXCR, keeping a single row per CDR3 protein. The sample gives 6,000 to 9,500 distinct CDR3 sequences, around a sixth of which show up once; about 1.5% is in the top ten. The receptor source for this set is a human patient who had a liver transplant. The graft donor may account for some of the T cells.

In this sample, this clonotype is medium-sized. The J gene is TRBJ2-7, the V gene TRBV6-1, with D possibly TRBD1 on 6 matching bases. This CDR3 contains 16 residues. Trimming took 2 bases from V and 4 from J, leaving 18 bases between them. Looked up from germline, CDR1 is MNHNS and CDR2 is SASEGT. The CDR3 protein is CASSERGQPFGYEQYF. In DNA form, the CDR3 reads TGTGCCAGCAGTGAACGCGGACAGCCCTTTGGGTACGAGCAGTACTTC.

This clonotype is deemed medium-sized (0.01 to 0.1%). The chain recombines TRBV6-1 with TRBJ1-2; D might be TRBD1 (6 bases). The length of the CDR3 is 13 residues. With 3 bases removed from V and 4 bases from J, the gap between germline ends came to 9 bases. Germline assignment: CDR1 MNHNS and CDR2 SASEGT. The CDR3 reads CASSDRGGYGYTF. The CDR3, as DNA: TGTGCCAGCAGTGACAGGGGAGGCTATGGCTACACCTTC.

This clonotype was counted ten times or more. The J gene is TRBJ2-3, the V gene TRBV7-2; D may be TRBD1 (5 bases). Germline CDR1 reads SGHTA; CDR2 reads FQGNSA. V was trimmed by 2 bases and J by 5 bases, leaving 8 bases between them. The CDR3 has 13 residues. CDR3 DNA sequence: TGTGCCAGCAGCTTAAGCAGGGAAGATACGCAGTATTTT. Its translation is CASSLSREDTQYF.

This clonotype was counted at least ten times. This rearrangement joins TRBV27 to TRBJ2-7; D is perhaps TRBD1 (5 bases). V was cut by 6 bases and J by 5 bases, with 11 bases left in between. CDR1 is MNHEY and CDR2 is SMNVEV in the germline V gene (reference sequence). This CDR3 has 12 residues. CDR3 sequence: CASSLTGHEQYF. CDR3 DNA sequence: TGTGCCAGCAGCTTAACAGGCCACGAGCAGTACTTC.

By share, this clonotype counts as medium-sized. V gene TRBV10-3 combines with J gene TRBJ1-2; TRBD1 is a possible D gene (6 bases). V was clipped by 8 bases and J by 5 bases, with 18 bases between them. This CDR3 comprises 14 residues. Germline CDR1 reads ENHRY; CDR2 reads SYGVKD. DNA for the CDR3: TGTGCCATCGGGGGAGGGGGACGTACTTATGGCTACACCTTC. As protein: CAIGGGGRTYGYTF.

This clonotype is judged medium-sized. The CDR3 bases are TGCAGTGCTCACTCAAGGAACACTGAAGCTTTCTTT. It yields the protein CSAHSRNTEAFF. This rearrangement joins TRBV20-1 to TRBJ1-1; D is unresolved. The ends were cut back, 5 bases at V and 1 base at J, with 8 bases in the middle. The CDR3 covers 12 residues. The germline gives CDR1 DFQATT, CDR2 SNEGSKA (reference sequence).

This clonotype is labeled medium-sized (0.01 to 0.1%). The chain carries TRBV19 and TRBJ2-2; the D gene could be TRBD1 or TRBD2 (5 bases each). The CDR3 is 17 amino acids. V was trimmed by 7 bases and J by 3 bases, leaving 21 bases between them. From germline, CDR1 is LNHDA and CDR2 SQIVND (reference sequence). CDR3: CASIPSGAGAYTGELFF. In DNA, the CDR3 is TGTGCCAGTATTCCTTCCGGGGCCGGAGCGTACACCGGGGAGCTGTTTTTT.

The genes are TRBV12-3 or TRBV12-4 and TRBJ1-2; D perhaps matches TRBD1 (6 bases). The CDR3 totals 15 residues. The V end lost 5 bases, the J end lost 8 bases, and 21 bases lay between the germline ends. CDR3 residues: CASSDTLRGAGGYTF. CDR3 coding DNA: TGTGCCAGCAGTGATACATTACGGGGGGCGGGAGGCTACACCTTC.

The chain joins TRBV3-2 to TRBJ1-5. TRBV3-2 is flagged as a pseudogene. The CDR3 is 13 amino acids. The CDR3 here is CASSPHSDQPQHF. In DNA, the CDR3 is TGTGCCAGCAGCCCTCATAGCGATCAGCCCCAGCATTTT.

This clonotype was detected only once. The chain links TRBV25-1 to TRBJ2-5; maybe TRBD1 (5 bases). The CDR3 consists of 15 residues. V was cut by 5 bases and J by 5 bases, with 18 bases left in between. Looked up from germline, CDR1 is MGHDK and CDR2 is SYGVNS. The CDR3 sequence is CASSSGRGMRETQYF. In DNA form, the CDR3 reads TGTGCCAGCAGTTCTGGAAGGGGTATGAGGGAGACCCAGTACTTC. Using reference TRBV25-1 and TRBJ2-5 for the parts outside the CDR3, the full variable domain is EADIYQTPRYLVIGTGKKITLECSQTMGHDKMYWYQQDPGMELHLIHYSYGVNSTEKGDLSSESTVSRIRTEHFPLTLESARPSHTSQYLCASSSGRGMRETQYFGPGTRLLVL.

The chain is built from TRBV12-3 or TRBV12-4 and TRBJ1-2, with 7 positions matching TRBD1. Trimming cost V 2 bases and J 7 bases; bases outside gene matches: 10. The CDR3 extends over 15 amino acids. The CDR3 DNA reads as TGTGCCAGCAGTTTAACACCGACAGGGTATGGTGGCTACACCTTC. It specifies CASSLTPTGYGGYTF.

This clonotype rates as medium-sized. The chain joins TRBV6-6 to TRBJ1-2, with D tentatively TRBD1 (6 bases). V lost 7 bases and J 2 bases, leaving 17 bases between the germline ends. This CDR3 region has 15 residues. Germline-derived CDR1 and CDR2 are MNHNY and SVGAGI (reference sequence). The CDR3 sequence is CASNRQVSGNYGYTF. CDR3 nucleotide sequence: TGTGCCAGCAATCGACAGGTATCGGGGAACTATGGCTACACCTTC.

A remark on this clonotype: This may be a read error, as it is one base from a much larger clone. Lacking the conserved final phenylalanine or tryptophan, this CDR3 likely reflects a read error. This chain joins TRBV28 and TRBJ1-6; TRBD1 might be the D (5 bases). The germline CDR1 and CDR2 sequences are MDHEN and SYDVKM. V lost 3 bases, J lost 10 bases, and 7 bases lay in between. This CDR3 comprises 12 residues. CDR3 protein: CASSLQGSPLHS. DNA for the CDR3: TGTGCCAGCAGTTTGCAGGGATCACCCCTCCACTCT.

This clonotype showed up just a few times. The V gene is TRBV7-2, the J gene TRBJ2-7; weak D call: TRBD1 (6 bases). The CDR3 has 15 amino acids. From germline, CDR1 is SGHTA and CDR2 FQGNSA. V was clipped by 4 bases and J by 2 bases, with 15 bases between them. CDR3 amino acids: CASSSGHTRPYEQYF. As DNA, the CDR3 is TGTGCCAGCAGCTCGGGACACACCAGACCCTACGAGCAGTACTTC.

On this clonotype: Since a much larger clone is just one base distant, this may be a read error. This chain uses TRBV19 with TRBJ1-5; D remains ambiguous. The CDR3 has 13 amino acids. Looked up from germline, CDR1 is LNHDA and CDR2 is SQIVND (reference sequence). Here the CDR3 reads CAGSSGVREPQHF. Here the CDR3 DNA reads TGTGCCGGTAGCTCGGGAGTGAGGGAGCCCCAGCATTTT.

This clonotype is labeled medium-sized. CDR3 DNA sequence: TGTGCCAGCTCACCCGGACAGGGGGCACTTGGAAACACCATATATTTT. Its translation is CASSPGQGALGNTIYF. This chain links TRBV18 with TRBJ1-3, with 11 bases identical to TRBD1. The germline gives CDR1 KGHSH, CDR2 LQKENI. The CDR3 is 16 amino acids. Trimming removed 3 bases from V and 3 bases from J; junction bases left unmatched: 4.

Only a few counts were recorded for this clonotype. The chain is built from TRBV7-2 and TRBJ2-7; weak D call: TRBD1 (5 bases). CDR3 length equals 14 residues. Germline CDR1 is SGHTA and CDR2 is FQGNSA. The ends were cut back, 1 base at V and 2 bases at J, with 9 bases in the middle. CDR3 protein: CASSLVGRTYEQYF. The CDR3 DNA is TGTGCCAGCAGCTTAGTGGGGCGTACCTACGAGCAGTACTTC.

This clonotype came up a few times. The rearrangement joins TRBV6-2 or TRBV6-3 to TRBJ2-3; D remains ambiguous. The CDR3 consists of 12 residues. Germline assignment: CDR1 MNHEY and CDR2 SVGEGT. The V and J ends lost 0 bases and 6 bases respectively, with 4 bases between them. The CDR3 DNA follows: TGTGCCAGCAGTTACTCGAGGGATACGCAGTATTTT. This translates into CASSYSRDTQYF.

The chain carries TRBV18 and TRBJ1-3; 7 bases are a match to TRBD1. The CDR3 is 14 amino acids. The V and J ends lost 3 bases and 5 bases, in that order; junction bases with no gene match: 4. Germline values: CDR1 KGHSH, CDR2 LQKENI. The CDR3 is CASSPRQGRNTIYF. The CDR3, as DNA: TGTGCCAGCTCACCCCGACAGGGACGAAACACCATATATTTT.

This clonotype was found many times. V usage is TRBV6-1 and J usage is TRBJ2-7; D perhaps matches TRBD1 (7 bases). This CDR3 has 15 residues. CDR1 MNHNS and CDR2 SASEGT come from the germline V gene. The V end was cut by 4 bases, the J end by 2 bases, with 15 bases between. The CDR3 loop is CASSVWDSGPYEQYF. The CDR3 region has the DNA TGTGCCAGCAGTGTTTGGGACAGCGGGCCCTACGAGCAGTACTTC.

This clonotype was counted a few times. The chain combines TRBV6-5 with TRBJ1-3; tentatively, D is TRBD1 (6 bases). CDR1 and CDR2 (germline): MNHEY, SVGAGI. Deletions cut 0 bases from V and 2 bases from J, with 8 bases between. The CDR3 runs 15 residues. CDR3 sequence: CASSYSGGAGNTIYF. The CDR3 coding sequence is TGTGCCAGCAGTTACTCAGGGGGAGCTGGAAACACCATATATTTT.

This clonotype is termed medium-sized (0.01 to 0.1%). The chain combines TRBV20-1 with TRBJ1-1; no firm D call. The CDR3 runs to 13 residues. The germline gives CDR1 DFQATT, CDR2 SNEGSKA (reference sequence). V lost 0 bases to trimming and J lost 3 bases, with 8 bases between them. The CDR3 DNA follows: TGCAGTGCTAGAGAGCAGGTTGACACTGAAGCTTTCTTT. Translation: CSAREQVDTEAFF.

This clonotype was detected once. The rearrangement uses TRBV12-3 or TRBV12-4 and TRBJ2-2; 9 bases are shared with TRBD1. The CDR3 is made up of 15 amino acids. J lost 3 bases, V lost 7 bases, and 6 bases had no gene match. The CDR3 DNA reads TGTGCCAGCACGAGGGACAGGGCGGACACCGGGGAGCTGTTTTTT. Translated: CASTRDRADTGELFF.

This clonotype is categorized as medium-sized (0.01 to 0.1%). The chain recombines TRBV6-2 or TRBV6-3 with TRBJ1-2, with D unresolved. From germline, CDR1 is MNHEY and CDR2 SVGEGT. Trimming stripped 0 bases from V and 10 bases from J, with 12 bases between. This CDR3 contains 13 residues. This chain's CDR3 is CASSYSRQIDYTF. Here the CDR3 DNA reads TGTGCCAGCAGTTACTCGCGGCAGATTGACTACACCTTC.

This clonotype was picked up many times. The gene calls are TRBV6-1 and TRBJ1-5; tentative D call: TRBD1 (6 bases). Germline-derived CDR1 and CDR2 are MNHNS and SASEGT. CDR3 size: 13 residues. V lost 10 bases and J 6 bases, leaving 16 bases between the germline ends. In DNA, the CDR3 is TGTGCCATCAAGGGGGGCGCAGGTCAGCCCCAGCATTTT. Its translation: CAIKGGAGQPQHF.

This clonotype rates as medium-sized (0.01 to 0.1%). The genes are TRBV11-3 and TRBJ1-1, with 7 bases identical to TRBD1. The CDR3 has 13 residues. Germline CDR1 and CDR2: SGHNT and YENEEA. With 5 bases clipped from V and 5 bases from J, the junction kept 5 bases outside the gene matches. The CDR3 sequence: CASSGQEGTEAFF. The CDR3 DNA is TGTGCCAGCAGCGGACAGGAGGGGACTGAAGCTTTCTTT.

This clonotype was observed at least ten times. The chain couples TRBV13 to TRBJ2-1, with 8 bases aligning to TRBD1. V lost 5 bases, J lost 3 bases, and 6 bases stayed unmatched. CDR3 length equals 15 residues. The germline V gene encodes CDR1 PRHDT and CDR2 FYEKMQ (reference sequence). CDR3 in amino acids: CASSTQGAGYNEQFF. In nucleotides, the CDR3 is TGTGCCAGCAGCACTCAGGGGGCCGGCTACAATGAGCAGTTCTTC.

In DNA, the CDR3 is TGCAGTGCTAGAGATCCCCGGACAGGATCACGTGAAGCTTTCTTT. Its protein product is CSARDPRTGSREAFF. The chain uses TRBV20-1 and TRBJ1-1, with TRBD1 matching over 7 bases. There are 15 residues in the CDR3. Germline lookup yields CDR1 DFQATT and CDR2 SNEGSKA (reference sequence). Trimming cost V 0 bases and J 7 bases; bases outside gene matches: 11.

With regard to this clonotype: A much more abundant neighbour one base away suggests this may be a read error. The chain uses TRBV25-1 and TRBJ1-2; D might be TRBD1 (6 bases). The germline V gene has CDR1 MGHDK and CDR2 SYGVNS. The CDR3 is made up of 14 amino acids. Trimming took 5 bases from V and 5 from J, leaving 15 bases between them. The CDR3 DNA sequence: TGTGCCAGCAGTAAATTTGGACAGCATTATGGCTACACCTTC. Its protein product is CASSKFGQHYGYTF.

Relative to its sample, this clonotype is medium-sized. The chain couples TRBV5-4 to TRBJ1-3; the D gene is possibly TRBD1 (5 bases). The length of the CDR3 is 15 residues. CDR1 is SGHNT and CDR2 is YYREEE in the germline V gene (reference sequence). Trimming removed 2 bases from V and 4 bases from J, with 13 bases in between. CDR3 protein: CASSLGSRVGNTIYF. In nucleotides, the CDR3 is TGTGCCAGCAGCTTAGGGAGCAGGGTCGGAAACACCATATATTTT.

The chain couples TRBV27 to TRBJ2-3; D is ambiguous. Between the trimmed V and J ends, which lost 7 bases and 4 bases, there was a span of 12 bases. Per germline, CDR1 MNHEY and CDR2 SMNVEV (reference sequence). CDR3 length: 13 residues. The CDR3 region has the DNA TGTGCCAGCACCTCTTGGGTGGCAGATACGCAGTATTTT. Amino acid sequence: CASTSWVADTQYF.

This clonotype rates as medium-sized. V gene TRBV6-1 combines with J gene TRBJ1-3; D is undetermined. The length of the CDR3 is 15 residues. V dropped 5 bases and J dropped 0 bases, with 11 bases sitting between them. Looked up from germline, CDR1 is MNHNS and CDR2 is SASEGT. CDR3 in amino acids: CASSWQAISGNTIYF. The DNA of the CDR3 is TGTGCCAGCAGTTGGCAGGCCATCTCTGGAAACACCATATATTTT.